This is a list of T cell receptor beta chains from one sample in a study of cytomegalovirus exposure and HLA in healthy donors. Sequencing was performed with immunoSEQ multiplex PCR; in TCRdb, only in-frame clones are kept and a portion is missing. The table lists about 180,000 clones, 85% of them singletons. Sequencing was carried out using PBMCs. The receptors originated from a man aged 18 to 29 in good health and CMV-seropositive. Both conserved end residues are part of each CDR3. A D gene is named only where the DNA matches it firmly. For some rows the clone size is stated as once, few or many, or as a class when expanded; others skip it.

>TRBJ2-1|TRBV29-1|NA|TRBD2
CSVATSGSIIEQFF
TGCAGCGTAGCAACTAGCGGGAGTATCATTGAGCAGTTCTTC
>TRBJ2-7|TRBV18|NA|TRBD1
CASSITGGSSYEQYF
TGTGCCAGCTCAATTACAGGGGGCAGCTCCTACGAGCAGTACTTC
>TRBJ2-1|TRBV5-4|NA|NA
CASSSPAPGEQFF
TGTGCCAGCAGCTCCCCGGCCCCAGGGGAGCAGTTCTTC
>TRBJ2-5|TRBV9|NA|TRBD2
CASSFTGTTGETQYF
TGTGCCAGCAGCTTTACCGGGACTACGGGGGAGACCCAGTACTTC
>TRBJ1-2|TRBV28|NA|TRBD1
CASTRDRPQDGYTF
TGTGCCAGCACCCGGGACAGGCCCCAGGATGGCTACACCTTC
>TRBJ1-2|TRBV5-1|NA|NA
CASSPSGGQNGYTF
TGCGCCAGCAGCCCCTCTGGGGGCCAAAATGGCTACACCTTC
>TRBJ1-1|TRBV5-1|once|NA
CASSLDRYLNTEAFF
TGCGCCAGCAGCTTGGACAGGTACTTGAACACTGAAGCTTTCTTT
>TRBJ2-2|TRBV7-2|NA|NA
CASSSYLGVTGELFF
TGTGCCAGCAGCTCCTATTTAGGAGTCACCGGGGAGCTGTTTTTT
>TRBJ1-6|TRBV30|NA|NA
CAWRRFGRGGSPLHF
TGTGCCTGGAGGAGGTTTGGGAGGGGAGGTTCACCCCTCCACTTT
>TRBJ1-2|TRBV28|once|TRBD1
CASSRTGVWRDYGYTF
TGTGCCAGCAGTCGGACAGGGGTATGGCGGGACTATGGCTACACCTTC
>TRBJ2-7|TRBV5-4|once|NA
CASSLAGAEPGEQYF
TGTGCCAGCAGCTTGGCAGGGGCCGAACCGGGAGAGCAGTACTTC
>TRBJ2-5|TRBV28|few|NA
CASSSLAGASETQYF
TGTGCCAGCAGTTCCCTTGCGGGGGCCTCAGAGACCCAGTACTTC
>TRBJ2-3|TRBV28|NA|TRBD2
CASSRRGGGSTDTQYF
TGTGCCAGCAGCCGGAGGGGCGGGGGGAGCACAGATACGCAGTATTTT
>TRBJ1-2|TRBV5-1|many|NA
CASSLGRHALNYGYTF
TGCGCCAGCAGCTTGGGCCGACACGCCCTGAACTATGGCTACACCTTC
>TRBJ2-7|TRBV27|NA|TRBD2
CASSFGRSSGSLSYEQYF
TGTGCCAGCAGTTTCGGGAGGTCTAGCGGTTCCCTCTCCTACGAGCAGTACTTC
>TRBJ2-1|TRBV7-2|few|NA
CASSLIPSRGGEQFF
TGTGCCAGCAGCTTAATACCCTCACGGGGAGGAGAGCAGTTCTTC
>TRBJ2-2|TRBV7-3|NA|NA
CASSLLAGMKTGELFF
TGTGCCAGCAGCTTACTTGCGGGGATGAAAACCGGGGAGCTGTTTTTT
>TRBJ2-4|TRBV7-9|NA|TRBD2
CASSTTSGRSFLKNIQYF
TGTGCCAGCAGCACGACTAGCGGGAGGTCCTTTCTCAAAAACATTCAGTACTTC
>TRBJ1-3|TRBV28|NA|TRBD1
CASSIPGTVRNTIYF
TGTGCCAGCAGTATCCCCGGGACAGTGAGAAACACCATATATTTT
>TRBJ1-2|TRBV18|NA|NA
CASSPAPSYGYTF
TGTGCCAGCTCACCAGCGCCGTCTTATGGCTACACCTTC
>TRBJ2-5|TRBV2|NA|TRBD2
CASSENQGTSVQETQYF
TGTGCCAGCAGTGAAAATCAAGGGACTAGCGTTCAAGAGACCCAGTACTTC
>TRBJ2-3|TRBV28|once|NA
CASSTARSPGTDTQYF
TGTGCCAGCAGTACCGCCAGGTCGCCCGGCACAGATACGCAGTATTTT
>TRBJ1-1|TRBV29-1|NA|NA
CSVRPDRTEAFF
TGCAGCGTCCGACCCGACAGAACTGAAGCTTTCTTT
>TRBJ2-1|TRBV4-1|NA|TRBD2
CASSQDSVLAAYNEQFF
TGCGCCAGCAGCCAAGATAGCGTGCTAGCGGCGTACAATGAGCAGTTCTTC
>TRBJ1-4|TRBV30|NA|NA
CAWSTVWQGNEKLFF
TGTGCCTGGAGTACGGTATGGCAGGGAAATGAAAAACTGTTTTTT
>TRBJ1-6|TRBV4-2|once|NA
CASSQDLPPRGSSPLHF
TGTGCCAGCAGCCAAGATCTCCCCCCCCGGGGAAGTTCACCCCTCCACTTT
>TRBJ2-3|TRBV28|NA|TRBD1
CASSHDRGGTTDTQYF
TGTGCCAGCAGTCACGACAGGGGCGGGACCACAGATACGCAGTATTTT
>TRBJ2-2|TRBV7-3|NA|NA
CASSSGGQANTGELFF
TGTGCCAGCAGCTCGGGGGGACAGGCTAACACCGGGGAGCTGTTTTTT
>TRBJ2-1|TRBV5-1|NA|TRBD2
CASSLETPGGNEQFF
TGCGCCAGCAGCTTGGAGACACCCGGGGGGAATGAGCAGTTCTTC
>TRBJ1-5|TRBV7-9|NA|TRBD1
CASSLTTGASNQPQHF
TGTGCCAGCAGCTTGACTACAGGGGCTAGCAATCAGCCCCAGCATTTT
>TRBJ2-3|TRBV5-1|NA|NA
CASSLAGKSTDTQYF
TGCGCCAGCAGCCTCGCGGGGAAAAGCACAGATACGCAGTATTTT
>TRBJ1-6|TRBV6-1|medium-sized|NA
CASMSSYNSPLHF
TGTGCCAGCATGAGCTCCTATAATTCACCCCTCCACTTT
>TRBJ2-3|TRBV11-3|NA|TRBD1
CASSRTGDGDTQYF
TGTGCCAGCAGCCGGACAGGGGACGGTGATACGCAGTATTTT
>TRBJ1-2|TRBV2|few|NA
CASSEGGYGYTF
TGTGCCAGCAGTGAGGGGGGGTATGGCTACACCTTC
>TRBJ2-1|TRBV9|NA|NA
CASSVDLYNEQFF
TGTGCCAGCAGCGTAGATCTATACAATGAGCAGTTCTTC
>TRBJ1-2|TRBV28|NA|NA
CASSLAGNYGYTF
TGTGCCAGCAGTTTGGCGGGCAACTATGGCTACACCTTC
>TRBJ1-5|TRBV19|NA|TRBD1
CASSTTGANQPQHF
TGTGCCAGTAGTACCACAGGGGCTAATCAGCCCCAGCATTTT
>TRBJ1-1|TRBV7-9|once|TRBD1
CASSSRLVTGEAEAFF
TGTGCCAGCAGCTCTAGACTTGTGACAGGGGAGGCTGAAGCTTTCTTT
>TRBJ1-2|TRBV2|NA|TRBD1
CASTSLGQGERYGYTF
TGTGCCAGCACCTCTCTTGGACAGGGGGAACGCTATGGCTACACCTTC
>TRBJ1-4|TRBV30|once|NA
CAFRVRTLTNEKLFF
TGTGCCTTCAGGGTCAGAACCTTAACTAATGAAAAACTGTTTTTT
>TRBJ1-5|TRBV27|NA|NA
CASMLRGRGQPQHF
TGTGCCAGCATGTTGCGGGGGCGCGGGCAGCCCCAGCATTTT
>TRBJ1-2|TRBV19|NA|TRBD1
CASSTWDSRNGYTF
TGTGCCAGTAGTACATGGGACAGCCGAAATGGCTACACCTTC
>TRBJ2-4|TRBV5-1|NA|NA
CASSETYAGAQNIQYF
TGCGCCAGCAGCGAGACCTACGCGGGGGCGCAGAACATTCAGTACTTC
>TRBJ2-3|TRBV6-4|NA|NA
CASSERGEADTQYF
TGTGCCAGCAGTGAGCGCGGGGAGGCAGATACGCAGTATTTT
>TRBJ1-2|TRBV5-1|NA|NA
CASSLDGGPYGYTF
TGCGCCAGCAGCTTGGATGGGGGCCCCTATGGCTACACCTTC
>TRBJ1-1|TRBV5-4|NA|NA
CASSPGQTNTEAFF
TGTGCCAGCAGCCCCGGACAGACGAACACTGAAGCTTTCTTT
>TRBJ1-2|TRBV7-8|once|NA
CASSQAGQYGYTF
TGTGCCAGCAGCCAAGCTGGGCAATATGGCTACACCTTC
>TRBJ2-1|TRBV4-1|NA|NA
CASSPRDFHPYTEQFF
TGCGCCAGCAGCCCCCGGGACTTCCATCCCTACACTGAGCAGTTCTTC
>TRBJ2-1|TRBV7-3|NA|TRBD2
CASSLRSSGSSNEQFF
TGTGCCAGCAGCTTAAGGTCTAGCGGGAGTAGCAATGAGCAGTTCTTC
>TRBJ1-1|TRBV2|NA|NA
CASSELMNTEAFF
TGTGCCAGCAGTGAACTTATGAACACTGAAGCTTTCTTT
>TRBJ2-3|TRBV6-4|NA|NA
CAKKRGRQGDTQYF
TGTGCCAAAAAGCGGGGGCGACAGGGAGATACGCAGTATTTT
>TRBJ2-1|TRBV6-4|NA|TRBD1
CASSPGTGELYNEQFF
TGTGCCAGCAGTCCTGGGACAGGGGAACTGTACAATGAGCAGTTCTTC
>TRBJ2-2|TRBV10-1|NA|NA
CASRALNTGELFF
TGCGCCAGCAGGGCCTTAAACACCGGGGAGCTGTTTTTT
>TRBJ1-2|TRBV6-5|NA|NA
CASTAGVAGGYTF
TGTGCCAGCACCGCAGGGGTAGCAGGCGGCTACACCTTC
>TRBJ2-3|TRBV30|NA|NA
CAWSVHTDTQYF
TGTGCCTGGAGTGTACACACAGATACGCAGTATTTT
>TRBJ2-1|TRBV11-2|NA|TRBD2
CASSVTSGRGNEQFF
TGTGCCAGCAGCGTCACTAGCGGGAGAGGCAATGAGCAGTTCTTC